The entry below gives a single T cell receptor beta chain sequence along with its context. This clonotype was recorded many times. Its antigen is currently not known. The input lacks base qualities; no much larger clone sits a single base away. Naive CD8 T cell libraries were made from around 20,000 to 1,000,000 sorted cells using 10%, 30% or 50% of purified RNA. Naive CD8 T cells, defined as CD8+CD4-CCR7+CD45RA+, were FACS-sorted into RLT Plus buffer on a BD FACSAria II. Detection sensitivity was tested by spiking Jurkat RNA equal to some 11 TCR copies' worth into samples containing 20,000-1,000,000 naive CD8 T cells. Enrichment of CD8 T cells was done with RosetteSep CD8+ T Cell Enrichment Cocktail plus Ficoll-Paque, and ACK red cell lysis came afterward. The CDR3 sequence holds 17 residues, the cysteine and phenylalanine included. Only the CDR3 DNA stays, 51 bases, in frame from base 1. Reading the germline V gene gives CDR1 MNHEY and CDR2 SVGEGT. Deletion took 0 bases off V and 1 base off J, with a span of 15 bases between the germline ends.

Library prep was done by PCR. These reads were obtained on a NextSeq 500. Bulk TCR libraries were made following a previously described method, with the TCR primers given in Table S5. Purification of total RNA was performed with the Qiagen AllPrep DNA/RNA kit. Before analysis, reads from multiple sequencing runs of the same library were pooled. Processing in the source paper ran as follows. Reads were retained only if the reads had an exact TCR constant sequence, and the retained reads were trimmed to 150 nt and grouped according to their 12-nt molecular barcodes. Reads in each barcode group were sub-clustered using a 15% Levenshtein threshold, and a quality-weighted consensus sequence was built for each RNA molecule. Non-functional sequences were filtered out, along with any lower-count sequence sitting one edit away from another sequence. On the basis of fitting two negative binomial distributions, barcode sub-clusters with fewer than 20% of the maximum read count were discarded. TCRdb reworked the public reads: Q25 trimming with fastp, MiXCR clone assembly, productive beta chains retained. Each entry is one CDR3 protein sequence, shown with its most common DNA and genes. These V and J calls derive from TCRdb rather than the authors' analysis. The sample data list 97,000 or so distinct CDR3 sequences, and approximately 24% of these were observed just once. The ten largest clonotypes hold around 1% of the sample.

These data belong to a study of molecular identifiers for immune sequencing clone quantification (dated by TCRdb to 2016 to 2019). About the study as a whole: For a replicate experiment, RNA from approximately 20,000 or 98,000 naive CD8 T cells was divided into five aliquots, and four of the five aliquots were sequenced. CD8 T cells were used in a methods study to benchmark molecular-identifier clustering-based TCR repertoire sequencing (MIDCIRS) and TCR RNA copy counting. Here is what the overall study found, with its caveats: In CMV-specific effector cells, clones with more than 20 RNA copies accounted for over 98% of molecules, whereas in naive cells such clones accounted for under 1%. Highly expanded clone sizes could be underestimated if identical TCR molecules share a barcode. Without barcode sub-clustering, chimeric consensus sequences inflated TCR diversity; chimeras reached as high as 47%. Naive libraries contained spiked-in Jurkat TCR RNA (around eleven copies' worth), which is not part of the donor repertoire. Even against a background of around 900,000 naive CD8 T cells, spiked-in Jurkat TCR RNA amounting to a single cell's worth was reported to be detectable. About 2.9 recovered TCR RNA copies per cell were obtained by modeling, versus about 9.7 by digital PCR, implying a capture efficiency of 30% to 35%.

Sequencing input: naive CD8+ T cells from blood, with Jurkat cell RNA spiked in. This sample's cell subset or site label indicates: FACS-sorted CD8+CD4-CCR7+CD45RA+ naive T cells. The TCR was taken from a human donor in good health. Some libraries in this study had Jurkat cell RNA spiked in. The chain employs TRBV6-2 or TRBV6-3 and TRBJ1-1; the D gene is possibly TRBD1, with 6 bases matching. The CDR3 reads CASSYSKTGGTNTEAFF. The DNA reads TGTGCCAGCAGTTACTCGAAGACAGGAGGTACGAACACTGAAGCTTTCTTT.